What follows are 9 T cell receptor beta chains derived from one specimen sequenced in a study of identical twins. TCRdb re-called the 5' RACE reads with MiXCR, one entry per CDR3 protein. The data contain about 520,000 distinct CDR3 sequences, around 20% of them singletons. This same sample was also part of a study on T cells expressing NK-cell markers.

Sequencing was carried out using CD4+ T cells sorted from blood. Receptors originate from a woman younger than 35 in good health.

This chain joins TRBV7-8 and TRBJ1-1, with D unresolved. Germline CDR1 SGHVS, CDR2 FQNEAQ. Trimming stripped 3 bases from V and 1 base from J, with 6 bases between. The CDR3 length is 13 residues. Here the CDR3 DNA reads TGTGCCAGCAGCTTTTGGCAGAACACTGAAGCTTTCTTT. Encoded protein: CASSFWQNTEAFF.

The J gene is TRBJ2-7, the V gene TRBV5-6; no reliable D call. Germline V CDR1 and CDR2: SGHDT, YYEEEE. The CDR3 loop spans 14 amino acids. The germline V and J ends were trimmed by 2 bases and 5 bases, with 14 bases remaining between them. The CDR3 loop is CASSFSAGTNEQYF. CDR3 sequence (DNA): TGTGCCAGCAGCTTCTCGGCAGGCACCAACGAGCAGTACTTC. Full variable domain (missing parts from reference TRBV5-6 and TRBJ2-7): DAGVTQSPTHLIKTRGQQVTLRCSPKSGHDTVSWYQQALGQGPQFIFQYYEEEERQRGNFPDRFSGHQFPNYSSELNVNALLLGDSALYLCASSFSAGTNEQYFGPGTRLTVT.

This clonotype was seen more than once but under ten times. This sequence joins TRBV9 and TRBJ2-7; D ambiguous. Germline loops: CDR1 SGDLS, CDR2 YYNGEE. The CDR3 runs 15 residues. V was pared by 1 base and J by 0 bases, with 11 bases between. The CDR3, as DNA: TGTGCCAGCAGCGTATCTCCGGGCTCCTCCTACGAGCAGTACTTC. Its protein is CASSVSPGSSYEQYF.

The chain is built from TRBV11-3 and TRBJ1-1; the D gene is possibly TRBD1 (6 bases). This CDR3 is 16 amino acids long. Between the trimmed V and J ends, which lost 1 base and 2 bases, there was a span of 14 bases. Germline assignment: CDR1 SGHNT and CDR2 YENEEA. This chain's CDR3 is CASSLGRQGFNTEAFF. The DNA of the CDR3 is TGTGCCAGCAGCTTAGGCCGCCAGGGGTTCAACACTGAAGCTTTCTTT. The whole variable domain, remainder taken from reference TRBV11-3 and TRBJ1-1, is EAGVVQSPRYKIIEKKQPVAFWCNPISGHNTLYWYLQNLGQGPELLIRYENEEAVDDSQLPKDRFSAERLKGVDSTLKIQPAELGDSAVYLCASSLGRQGFNTEAFFGQGTRLTVV.

This CDR3 is CAISESNQANEQFF. CDR3 DNA: TGTGCCATCAGTGAGTCGAATCAGGCAAATGAGCAGTTCTTC. The gene calls are TRBV10-3 and TRBJ2-1; D ambiguous. This CDR3 has 14 amino acids. V was cut by 0 bases and J by 7 bases, with 10 bases left in between. Germline V CDR1 and CDR2: ENHRY, SYGVKD.

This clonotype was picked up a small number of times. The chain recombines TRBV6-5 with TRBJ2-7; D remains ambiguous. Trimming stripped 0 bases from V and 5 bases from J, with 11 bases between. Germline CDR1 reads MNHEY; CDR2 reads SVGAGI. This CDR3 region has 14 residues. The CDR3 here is CASSYSSLSHEQYF. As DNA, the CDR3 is TGTGCCAGCAGTTACTCTTCCCTTTCGCACGAGCAGTACTTC.

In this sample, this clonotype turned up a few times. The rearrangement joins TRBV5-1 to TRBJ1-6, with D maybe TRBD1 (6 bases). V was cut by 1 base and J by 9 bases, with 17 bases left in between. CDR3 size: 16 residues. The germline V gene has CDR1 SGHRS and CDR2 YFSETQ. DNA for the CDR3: TGCGCCAGCAGCTTGAGGGTGGGGGCTGTGCTTTCACCCCTCCACTTT. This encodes CASSLRVGAVLSPLHF.

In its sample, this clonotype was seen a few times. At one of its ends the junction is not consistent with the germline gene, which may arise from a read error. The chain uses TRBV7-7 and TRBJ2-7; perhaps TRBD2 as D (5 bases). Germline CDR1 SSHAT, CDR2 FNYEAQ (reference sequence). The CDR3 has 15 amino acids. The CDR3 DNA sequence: TGTGCTAGCAGCCCAAGTTTGAGGGAGACGAACGAGCAGTACTTC. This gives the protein CASSPSLRETNEQYF.

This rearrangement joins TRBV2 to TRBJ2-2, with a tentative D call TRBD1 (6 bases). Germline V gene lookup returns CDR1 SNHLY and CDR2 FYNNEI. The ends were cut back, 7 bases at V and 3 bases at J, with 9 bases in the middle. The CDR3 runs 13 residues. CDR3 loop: CASTGEHTGELFF. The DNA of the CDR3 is TGTGCCAGCACAGGGGAACACACCGGGGAGCTGTTTTTT.